This T cell receptor (beta chain) was identified in a study of cytomegalovirus exposure and HLA in healthy donors. CDR1 is MNHNS, CDR2 SASEGT, per germline. The CDR3 has 12 residues. V was clipped by 10 bases and J by 5 bases, with 14 bases between them. This clone came up a few times. Its target is unknown. Findings and caveats of the study: Common viral pathogens seemed, in a later analysis, to connect with several of the most significant clusters.

Primers for the PCR totalled 60 Vbeta and 13 Jbeta. Using immunoSEQ multiplex PCR, the repertoire was profiled, and TCRdb retains in-frame clones only, with some absent. The sample has around 180,000 clones; roughly 80% are singletons. Sample: PBMCs. The chain combines TRBV6-1 with TRBJ1-1; no definite D call. The receptor was derived from a male donor in good health and CMV-seronegative. As DNA, the CDR3 is TGTGCCACGAGCCAGGTTTGGACTGAAGCTTTCTTT. It encodes CATSQVWTEAFF.